These 22 T cell receptor beta chains originate from one sample sequenced in a study of CD8 T cells in ankylosing spondylitis. Each CDR3 protein is one row after TCRdb ran MiXCR on the 5' RACE reads. The data show about 33,000 distinct CDR3 sequences, approximately 15% seen once. Sample: blood. The receptors here all came from a male donor with ankylosing spondylitis or in good health (not recorded which).

The chain couples TRBV12-3 or TRBV12-4 to TRBJ2-2; no reliable D call. The CDR3 is made up of 12 amino acids. With 7 bases removed from V and 1 base from J, the gap between germline ends came to 4 bases. CDR3 DNA sequence: TGTGCCAGCATCGGGAACACCGGGGAGCTGTTTTTT. Translation: CASIGNTGELFF.

This chain links TRBV7-2 with TRBJ2-3; 8 bases match TRBD2. With V trimmed by 4 bases and J by 5 bases, 11 bases remained unmatched. Looked up from germline, CDR1 is SGHTA and CDR2 is FQGNSA. CDR3 length equals 16 residues. CDR3 nucleotide sequence: TGTGCCAGCAGCTCCCGAAGCGGGAGAGGAGGAGATACGCAGTATTTT. Protein sequence: CASSSRSGRGGDTQYF. Combining the CDR3 with reference TRBV7-2 and TRBJ2-3 gives the whole variable domain GAGVSQSPSNKVTEKGKDVELRCDPISGHTALYWYRQSLGQGLEFLIYFQGNSAPDKSGLPSDRFSAERTGGSVSTLTIQRTQQEDSAVYLCASSSRSGRGGDTQYFGPGTRLTVL.

By sample fraction, this clonotype is medium-sized. The genes are TRBV3-1 and TRBJ2-6; 9 bases are shared with TRBD1. Germline CDR1 LGHDT, CDR2 YNNKEL (reference sequence). V gave up 2 bases and J gave up 3 bases; unmatched junction bases: 5. This CDR3 region has 17 residues. CDR3 nucleotides: TGTGCCAGCAGCCAACGGGACAGGGCGGATGGGGCCAACGTCCTGACTTTC. This codes for CASSQRDRADGANVLTF.

This clonotype was counted a few times. In DNA form, the CDR3 reads TGTGCCAGCACCAGGACTAGGCTTGAGACCCAGTACTTC. Protein sequence: CASTRTRLETQYF. This sequence joins TRBV7-9 and TRBJ2-5; 7 bases align to TRBD2. The CDR3 covers 13 residues. CDR1 and CDR2 (germline): SEHNR, FQNEAQ (reference sequence). Trimming took 7 bases from V and 5 from J; bases not matched to a gene: 7. Together with reference TRBV7-9 and TRBJ2-5, the CDR3 gives the full variable domain: DTGVSQNPRHKITKRGQNVTFRCDPISEHNRLYWYRQTLGQGPEFLTYFQNEAQLEKSRLLSDRFSAERPKGSFSTLEIQRTEQGDSAMYLCASTRTRLETQYFGPGTRLLVL.

The chain recombines TRBV4-1 with TRBJ2-1; D perhaps matches TRBD2 (5 bases). V was trimmed by 3 bases and J by 7 bases, leaving 16 bases between them. The CDR3 runs 15 residues. Germline V gene lookup returns CDR1 MGHRA and CDR2 YSYEKL. The CDR3 nucleotides read TGCGCCAGCAGCCATACTCGACTATCCACTAATGAGCAGTTCTTC. It yields the protein CASSHTRLSTNEQFF.

This clonotype turned up a few times. CDR3 sequence (DNA): TGTGCCAGCAGTTTAGGGGCCTACACTGAAGCTTTCTTT. Its translation: CASSLGAYTEAFF. The chain links TRBV12-3 or TRBV12-4 to TRBJ1-1; no firm D call. This CDR3 has 13 residues. V dropped 1 base and J dropped 3 bases, with 6 bases sitting between them.

The rearrangement links TRBV29-1 to TRBJ1-1; D remains unclear. Deletions cut 2 bases from V and 1 base from J, with 8 bases between. Germline CDR1 reads SQVTM; CDR2 reads ANQGSEA. The CDR3 loop spans 13 amino acids. The CDR3 spells CSVEQTRNTEAFF. For the CDR3, the DNA is TGCAGCGTTGAACAGACGAGGAACACTGAAGCTTTCTTT.

This clonotype has more than one count but fewer than ten. V usage is TRBV29-1 and J usage is TRBJ2-3, with D perhaps given as TRBD1 or TRBD2 (5 bases each). The CDR3 contains 14 residues. Looked up from germline, CDR1 is SQVTM and CDR2 is ANQGSEA. V was pared by 4 bases and J by 8 bases, with 19 bases between. The CDR3 is CSVGSAGGGGTQYF. DNA of the CDR3: TGCAGCGTTGGTAGCGCTGGTGGTGGGGGTACGCAGTATTTT.

In nucleotides, the CDR3 is TGTGCCAGCAGCCAAGTGTCAGGGGGGGATCAGCCCCAGCATTTT. Amino acids: CASSQVSGGDQPQHF. This chain uses TRBV4-2 with TRBJ1-5; 7 positions match TRBD1. The CDR3 is 15 amino acids. Trimming took 1 base from V and 5 from J; bases not matched to a gene: 5. Germline CDR1 and CDR2: LGHNA and YNFKEQ.

The V gene is TRBV7-2, the J gene TRBJ2-2; TRBD2 matches 7 bases. Germline values: CDR1 SGHTA, CDR2 FQGNSA. The J segment lost 7 bases and the V segment lost 4 bases, leaving 6 bases of the junction unmatched. The CDR3 consists of 14 residues. The CDR3 loop is CASSSSGGDGELFF. As DNA, the CDR3 is TGTGCCAGCAGCTCAAGTGGGGGGGACGGGGAGCTGTTTTTT.

The chain links TRBV5-1 to TRBJ1-2; unclear D gene. The V gene's germline CDR1 is SGHRS and CDR2 YFSETQ. This CDR3 spans 12 amino acids. V was shortened by 2 bases and J by 4 bases, with 6 bases between the two germline ends. Here the CDR3 reads CASSFSGYGYTF. CDR3 DNA: TGCGCCAGCAGCTTTTCAGGCTATGGCTACACCTTC.

This clonotype has at least ten counts. The chain employs TRBV5-1 and TRBJ2-3; 11 positions agree with TRBD2. The germline V gene has CDR1 SGHRS and CDR2 YFSETQ. The CDR3 runs to 15 residues. J lost 2 bases, V lost 5 bases, and 4 bases had no gene match. CDR3 coding DNA: TGCGCCAGCAGGACTAGCGGGGATAACACAGATACGCAGTATTTT. Translating gives CASRTSGDNTDTQYF.

CDR3 protein: CSVERGQNTGELFF. For the CDR3, the DNA is TGCAGCGTTGAAAGGGGACAGAACACCGGGGAGCTGTTTTTT. The J gene is TRBJ2-2, the V gene TRBV29-1; tentatively, D is TRBD1 (6 bases). Germline loops: CDR1 SQVTM, CDR2 ANQGSEA. The length of the CDR3 is 14 residues. Trimming removed 2 bases from V and 1 base from J, with 8 bases in between.

This clonotype has a handful of counts. The rearrangement links TRBV27 to TRBJ2-7, with D maybe TRBD1 (6 bases). The V end lost 5 bases, the J end lost 3 bases, and 14 bases lay between the germline ends. Germline V gene data show CDR1 as MNHEY and CDR2 as SMNVEV (reference sequence). CDR3 length: 14 amino acids. The CDR3: CASSEQGFRYEQYF. CDR3 in DNA: TGTGCCAGCAGTGAACAGGGTTTTCGCTACGAGCAGTACTTC.

The V gene is TRBV4-2, the J gene TRBJ2-7, with a tentative D call TRBD1 (5 bases). There are 15 residues in the CDR3. Trimming stripped 0 bases from V and 0 bases from J, with 9 bases between. Germline assignment: CDR1 LGHNA and CDR2 YNFKEQ. DNA for the CDR3: TGTGCCAGCAGCCAAGATGACAGAAGCTCCTACGAGCAGTACTTC. This codes for CASSQDDRSSYEQYF.

This clonotype occurred a few times. The gene calls are TRBV29-1 and TRBJ2-1, with 9 bases lining up with TRBD2. V lost 5 bases to trimming and J lost 9 bases; unmatched junction nucleotides: 8. The CDR3 is made up of 13 amino acids. Germline CDR1 and CDR2: SQVTM and ANQGSEA. This CDR3 reads CSVRVSGSSEQFF. In nucleotides, the CDR3 is TGCAGCGTTCGGGTTAGCGGGAGTAGTGAGCAGTTCTTC.

This clonotype turned up a few times. This chain joins TRBV29-1 and TRBJ1-4; no definite D call. The CDR3 sequence is 12 residues long. The germline V and J ends were trimmed by 0 bases and 8 bases, with 7 bases remaining between them. Germline V gene sequence: CDR1 SQVTM, CDR2 ANQGSEA. The CDR3 sequence: CSVEDGVEKLFF. CDR3 nucleotides: TGCAGCGTTGAAGATGGAGTGGAAAAACTGTTTTTT.

This clonotype was recorded at least ten times. The CDR3 loop reads CASRGTSGNSDEQYF. CDR3 in DNA: TGCGCCAGCAGAGGTACTAGCGGGAACTCGGACGAGCAGTACTTC. This chain uses TRBV5-1 with TRBJ2-7, with 10 bases identical to TRBD2. The CDR3 is made up of 15 amino acids. With 5 bases clipped from V and 5 bases from J, the junction kept 10 bases outside the gene matches. The germline V gene encodes CDR1 SGHRS and CDR2 YFSETQ.

This clonotype was counted between two and nine times. This chain connects TRBV20-1 to TRBJ2-1, with TRBD2 identical over 10 bases. V shed 0 bases and J 4 bases; nucleotides not matched to a gene: 9. Germline V gene sequence: CDR1 DFQATT, CDR2 SNEGSKA (reference sequence). The CDR3 is 17 amino acids. CDR3 sequence: CSARDALAGAIYNEQFF. Here the CDR3 DNA reads TGCAGTGCTAGAGATGCGCTAGCGGGGGCTATTTACAATGAGCAGTTCTTC.

This clonotype has ten or more counts. The rearrangement links TRBV2 to TRBJ2-1; TRBD2 matches at 8 bases. The J segment lost 6 bases and the V segment lost 2 bases, leaving 6 bases of the junction unmatched. Per germline, CDR1 SNHLY and CDR2 FYNNEI. The CDR3 runs 15 residues. CDR3: CASSEKGTSANEQFF. The CDR3 region has the DNA TGTGCCAGCAGTGAAAAGGGGACTAGTGCCAATGAGCAGTTCTTC.

This clonotype came up a few times. V is TRBV11-2 and J is TRBJ2-2, with a possible D match to TRBD2 (6 bases). V lost 5 bases, J lost 3 bases, and 19 bases lay in between. Germline V gene sequence: CDR1 SGHAT, CDR2 FQNNGV. The CDR3 is 17 amino acids. Here the CDR3 DNA reads TGTGCCAGCAGCCCAAGGCGGTGGGGGGAGTACACCGGGGAGCTGTTTTTT. Amino acids: CASSPRRWGEYTGELFF.

This clonotype has a handful of counts. This chain uses TRBV28 with TRBJ1-4; no reliable D call. The germline V gene has CDR1 MDHEN and CDR2 SYDVKM. V lost 6 bases, J lost 4 bases, and 15 bases lay in between. This CDR3 is 15 amino acids long. CDR3 amino acids: CASSSGRFLNEKLFF. In DNA form, the CDR3 reads TGTGCCAGCAGCTCTGGCAGGTTCCTTAATGAAAAACTGTTTTTT.